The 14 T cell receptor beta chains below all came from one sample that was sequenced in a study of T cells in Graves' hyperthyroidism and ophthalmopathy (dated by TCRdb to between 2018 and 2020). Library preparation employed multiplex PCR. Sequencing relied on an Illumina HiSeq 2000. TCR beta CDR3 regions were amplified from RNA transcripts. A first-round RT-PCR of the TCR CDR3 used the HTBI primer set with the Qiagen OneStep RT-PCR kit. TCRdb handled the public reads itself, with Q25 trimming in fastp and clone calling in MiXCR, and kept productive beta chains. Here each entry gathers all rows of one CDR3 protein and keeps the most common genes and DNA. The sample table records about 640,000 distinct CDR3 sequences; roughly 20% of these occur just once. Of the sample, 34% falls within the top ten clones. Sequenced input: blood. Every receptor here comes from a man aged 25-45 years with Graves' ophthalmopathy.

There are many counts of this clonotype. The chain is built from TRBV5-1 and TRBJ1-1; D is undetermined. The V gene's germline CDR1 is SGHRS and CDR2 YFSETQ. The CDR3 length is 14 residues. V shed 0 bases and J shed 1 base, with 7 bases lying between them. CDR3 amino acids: CASSLGHQNTEAFF. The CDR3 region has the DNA TGCGCCAGCAGCTTGGGACACCAGAACACTGAAGCTTTCTTT.

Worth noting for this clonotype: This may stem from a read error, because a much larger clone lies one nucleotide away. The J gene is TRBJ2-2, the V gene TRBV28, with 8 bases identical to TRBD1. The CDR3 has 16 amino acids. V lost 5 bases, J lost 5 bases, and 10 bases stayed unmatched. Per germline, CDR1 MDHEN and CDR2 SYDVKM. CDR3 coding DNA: TGTGCCAGCAGTCTCCTTCGACAGGGGCCGACCGGGGAGCTGTTTTTT. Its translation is CASSLLRQGPTGELFF.

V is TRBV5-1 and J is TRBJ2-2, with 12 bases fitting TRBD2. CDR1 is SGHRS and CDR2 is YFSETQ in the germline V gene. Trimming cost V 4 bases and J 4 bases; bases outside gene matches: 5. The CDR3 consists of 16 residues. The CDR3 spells CASSLTGLAGTGELFF. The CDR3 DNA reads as TGCGCCAGCAGCCTCACGGGACTAGCGGGCACCGGGGAGCTGTTTTTT.

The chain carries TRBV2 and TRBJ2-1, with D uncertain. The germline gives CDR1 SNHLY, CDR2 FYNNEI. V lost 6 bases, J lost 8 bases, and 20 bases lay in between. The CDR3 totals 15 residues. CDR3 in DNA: TGTGCCAGCAGGGGAACGCTCCGCACCAGCGATGAGCAGTTCTTC. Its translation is CASRGTLRTSDEQFF. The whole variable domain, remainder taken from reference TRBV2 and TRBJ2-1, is EPEVTQTPSHQVTQMGQEVILRCVPISNHLYFYWYRQILGQKVEFLVSFYNNEISEKSEIFDDQFSVERPDGSNFTLKIRSTKLEDSAMYFCASRGTLRTSDEQFFGPGTRLTVL.

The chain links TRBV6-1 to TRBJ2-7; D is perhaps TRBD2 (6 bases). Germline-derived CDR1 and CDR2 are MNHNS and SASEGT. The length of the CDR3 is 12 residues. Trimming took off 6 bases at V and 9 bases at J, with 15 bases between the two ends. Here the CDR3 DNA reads TGTGCCAGCAGGCCCGCCATGGGAGGGCAGTACTTC. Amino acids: CASRPAMGGQYF.

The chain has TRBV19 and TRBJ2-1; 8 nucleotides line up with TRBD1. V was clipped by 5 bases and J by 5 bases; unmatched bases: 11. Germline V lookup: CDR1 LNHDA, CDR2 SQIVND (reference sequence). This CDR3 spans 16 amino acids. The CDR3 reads CASSVDRGGHHNEQFF. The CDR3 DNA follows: TGTGCCAGTAGTGTCGACAGGGGTGGGCACCACAATGAGCAGTTCTTC.

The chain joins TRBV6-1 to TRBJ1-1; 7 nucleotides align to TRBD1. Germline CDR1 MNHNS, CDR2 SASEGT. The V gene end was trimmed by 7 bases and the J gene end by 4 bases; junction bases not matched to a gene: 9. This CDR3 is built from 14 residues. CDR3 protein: CASNKQGLGTEAFF. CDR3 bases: TGTGCCAGCAACAAACAGGGGCTAGGCACTGAAGCTTTCTTT.

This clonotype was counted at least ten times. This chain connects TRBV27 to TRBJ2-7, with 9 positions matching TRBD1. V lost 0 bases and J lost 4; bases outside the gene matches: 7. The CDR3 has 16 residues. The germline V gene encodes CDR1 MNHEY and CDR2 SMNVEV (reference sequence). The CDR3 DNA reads TGTGCCAGCAGTTTATCAAAAGCAGGACAGGGGTACGAGCAGTACTTC. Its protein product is CASSLSKAGQGYEQYF.

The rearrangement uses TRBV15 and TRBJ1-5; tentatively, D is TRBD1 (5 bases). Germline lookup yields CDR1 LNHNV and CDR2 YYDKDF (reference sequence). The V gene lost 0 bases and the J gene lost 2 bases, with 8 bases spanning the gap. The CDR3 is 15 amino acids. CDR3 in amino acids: CATSRDGRGNQPQHF. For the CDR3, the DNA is TGTGCCACCAGCAGAGATGGCAGGGGCAATCAGCCCCAGCATTTT.

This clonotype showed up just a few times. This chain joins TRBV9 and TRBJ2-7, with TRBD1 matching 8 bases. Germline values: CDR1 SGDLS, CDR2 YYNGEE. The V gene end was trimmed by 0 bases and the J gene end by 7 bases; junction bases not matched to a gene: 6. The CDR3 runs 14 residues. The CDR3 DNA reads TGTGCCAGCAGCGTAGAGGGACAGGCCGAAGAGCAGTACTTC. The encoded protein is CASSVEGQAEEQYF.

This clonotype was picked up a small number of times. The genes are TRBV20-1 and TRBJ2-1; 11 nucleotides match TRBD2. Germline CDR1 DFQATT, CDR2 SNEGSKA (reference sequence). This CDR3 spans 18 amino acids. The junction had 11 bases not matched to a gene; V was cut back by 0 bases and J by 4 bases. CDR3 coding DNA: TGCAGTGCTAGAGACGGAGTCCCGGGACTAGCGGCGTACAATGAGCAGTTCTTC. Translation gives CSARDGVPGLAAYNEQFF.

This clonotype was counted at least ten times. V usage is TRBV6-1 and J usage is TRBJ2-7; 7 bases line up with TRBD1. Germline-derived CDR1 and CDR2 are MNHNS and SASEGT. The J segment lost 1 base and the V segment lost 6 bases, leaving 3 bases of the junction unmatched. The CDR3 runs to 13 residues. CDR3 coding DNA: TGTGCCAGCAGCGTGGACAGGTCCTACGAGCAGTACTTC. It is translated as CASSVDRSYEQYF.

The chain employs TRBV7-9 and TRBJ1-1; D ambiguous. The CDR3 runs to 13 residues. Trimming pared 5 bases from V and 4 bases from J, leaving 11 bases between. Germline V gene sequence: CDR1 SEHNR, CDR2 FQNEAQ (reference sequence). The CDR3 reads CASSQTVGTEAFF. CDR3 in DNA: TGTGCCAGCAGCCAAACAGTGGGCACTGAAGCTTTCTTT. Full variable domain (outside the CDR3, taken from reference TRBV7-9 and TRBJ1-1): DTGVSQNPRHKITKRGQNVTFRCDPISEHNRLYWYRQTLGQGPEFLTYFQNEAQLEKSRLLSDRFSAERPKGSFSTLEIQRTEQGDSAMYLCASSQTVGTEAFFGQGTRLTVV.

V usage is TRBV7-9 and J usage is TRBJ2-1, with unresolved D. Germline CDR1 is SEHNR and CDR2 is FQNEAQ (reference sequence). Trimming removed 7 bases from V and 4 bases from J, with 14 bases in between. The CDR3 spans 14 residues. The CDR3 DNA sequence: TGTGCCAGCACCGGAGAGCATATTTACAATGAGCAGTTCTTC. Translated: CASTGEHIYNEQFF.